The present entry profiles one TCR beta chain with its context. Its antigen is not known. Sequencing was performed with immunoSEQ multiplex PCR; in TCRdb, only in-frame clones are kept and a portion is missing. The sample consists of some 80,000 clones, 85% to 95% of them appearing once. The sample originates from a study of OX40 agonist ivuxolimab in advanced cancers. Study as a whole: Patients were treated with ivuxolimab, an agonistic anti-OX40 (CD134) antibody. Previous treatment with anti-PD-1, anti-PD-L1 or anti-CTLA-4 therapy was allowed; 40% had received some. Findings and caveats of the study: Among the least clonally expanded were partial responders at 0.1-3.0 mg/kg.

The study sampled blood at baseline, cycle 4 day 1, and cycle 7 day 1. Losses at the gene ends were 1 base for V and 7 bases for J; bases not matched to a gene: 9. Germline V gene sequence: CDR1 SGHVS, CDR2 FQNEAQ. This CDR3 comprises 16 residues. The TCR originated in an adult with an advanced solid tumor such as melanoma, head and neck, liver or kidney cancer. The source material was CD4+ or CD8+ T cells sorted from blood, sampled in a trial of the OX40 agonist ivuxolimab. The chain has TRBV7-8 and TRBJ2-4; TRBD2 aligns across 8 bases. The CDR3 is CASSLERGTGGNIQYF. CDR3 bases: TGTGCCAGCAGCTTAGAGCGGGGGACCGGAGGGAACATTCAGTACTTC.